A single sample gave rise to the 2 T cell receptor beta chains below, sequenced in a study of blood T cell repertoires in COVID-19. The assay was immunoSEQ multiplex PCR, and TCRdb's table has in-frame clones only and misses some. Seen here are around 140,000 clones, 81% observed once, and the top ten hold 7.5% to 9%. Sequencing used peripheral blood. The receptors were sampled from a human donor in a cohort sampled during active COVID-19.

V usage is TRBV6-5 and J usage is TRBJ1-2; 9 bases fit TRBD1. The CDR3 contains 14 residues. Germline values: CDR1 MNHEY, CDR2 SVGAGI. Trimming removed 0 bases from V and 6 bases from J; junction bases left unmatched: 2. The CDR3 DNA sequence: TGTGCCAGCAGTTACTCCGGGACAGGGCATGGCTACACCTTC. Encoded protein: CASSYSGTGHGYTF.

This chain joins TRBV5-4 and TRBJ2-7, with 7 bases lining up with TRBD1. The ends lost 4 bases at V and 3 bases at J; junction bases unmatched: 16. CDR3 length equals 17 residues. Germline V gene data show CDR1 as SGHNT and CDR2 as YYREEE (reference sequence). The CDR3 region is CASSPFPGTVNVYEQYF. CDR3 DNA sequence: TGTGCCAGCAGCCCTTTCCCAGGGACAGTCAACGTCTACGAGCAGTACTTC.